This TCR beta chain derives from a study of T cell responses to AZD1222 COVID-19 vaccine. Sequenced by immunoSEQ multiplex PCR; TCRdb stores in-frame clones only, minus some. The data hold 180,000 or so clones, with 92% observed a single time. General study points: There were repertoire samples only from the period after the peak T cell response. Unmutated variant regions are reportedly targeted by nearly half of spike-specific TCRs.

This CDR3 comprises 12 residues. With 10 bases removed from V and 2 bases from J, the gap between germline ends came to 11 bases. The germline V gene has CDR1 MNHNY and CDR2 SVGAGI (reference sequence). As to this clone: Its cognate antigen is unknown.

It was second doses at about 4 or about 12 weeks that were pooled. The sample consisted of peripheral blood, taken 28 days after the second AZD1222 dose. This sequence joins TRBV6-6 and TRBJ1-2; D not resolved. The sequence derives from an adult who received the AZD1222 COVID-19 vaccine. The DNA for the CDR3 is TGTGCCACCGCTTCAAACAACTATGGCTACACCTTC. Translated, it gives CATASNNYGYTF.